This T cell receptor beta chain was found in a study of blood T cell repertoires in COVID-19. Study information: Donors in the United States, Italy and Spain gave samples during acute or convalescent COVID-19.

Germline V gene lookup returns CDR1 SGHRS and CDR2 YFSETQ. Trimming cost V 3 bases and J 3 bases; bases outside gene matches: 8. CDR3 length: 15 residues. In the original processing: Amplification of reference gene primers was used by the study to estimate nucleated cell counts. Only in-frame clones appear in the TCRdb table, and some are missing; sequencing was by immunoSEQ multiplex PCR. For V, J and clone size, that table is used; D and trimming come from the DNA. The sample lists under 60,000 clones, about 85% occurring once. This chain joins TRBV5-1 and TRBJ2-5; TRBD1 matches at 7 bases. Sequencing was done on a sample of peripheral blood. The TCR was taken from a human donor with acute or convalescent COVID-19. The donor label of this sample is uncertain. In DNA form, the CDR3 reads TGCGCCAGCAGCTCGGGACAGCCAGCAAAAGAGACCCAGTACTTC. The encoded protein is CASSSGQPAKETQYF.